The 25 T cell receptor beta chains below come from one sample, sequenced in a study of early T cells in non-severe SARS-CoV-2 infection. TCRdb independently ran MiXCR on the 5' RACE reads; one entry per CDR3 protein. The data contain around 22,000 distinct CDR3 sequences, 3% to 4% of them singletons. Material: whole blood. The receptors were gathered from an adult who was a healthcare worker with PCR-confirmed SARS-CoV-2 infection or an uninfected control (not recorded which).

The chain uses TRBV14 and TRBJ2-7, with TRBD2 matching over 13 bases. With 4 bases clipped from V and 7 bases from J, the junction kept 10 bases outside the gene matches. The CDR3 has 16 amino acids. Germline CDR1 is SGHDN and CDR2 is FVKESK. The CDR3 reads CASSPLLAGGTVEQYF. CDR3 nucleotide sequence: TGTGCCAGCAGCCCCCTACTAGCGGGGGGGACCGTGGAGCAGTACTTC. The variable domain in full, with the rest retrieved from reference TRBV14 and TRBJ2-7, is EAGVTQFPSHSVIEKGQTVTLRCDPISGHDNLYWYRRVMGKEIKFLLHFVKESKQDESGMPNNRFLAERTGGTYSTLKVQPAELEDSGVYFCASSPLLAGGTVEQYFGPGTRLTVT.

This clonotype appeared a few times. V is TRBV7-2 and J is TRBJ2-3; weak D call: TRBD2 (6 bases). Germline CDR1 is SGHTA and CDR2 is FQGNSA. Trimming left V 3 bases short and J 5 bases short, with 9 bases between. This CDR3 has 13 residues. CDR3 DNA: TGTGCCAGCAGCTTTTGGGAGGAAGATACGCAGTATTTT. Protein sequence: CASSFWEEDTQYF.

This clonotype was recorded at least ten times. The chain is built from TRBV20-1 and TRBJ2-3, with TRBD2 matching 8 bases. The CDR3 runs 15 residues. The ends lost 6 bases at V and 0 bases at J; junction bases unmatched: 8. CDR1 is DFQATT and CDR2 is SNEGSKA in the germline V gene (reference sequence). CDR3 coding DNA: TGCAGTGCCCATCCCCTAGCGGGTAGCACAGATACGCAGTATTTT. Protein sequence: CSAHPLAGSTDTQYF.

This clonotype was found many times. V usage is TRBV4-1 and J usage is TRBJ1-1; D gene unclear. The CDR3 has 15 residues. The germline V gene encodes CDR1 MGHRA and CDR2 YSYEKL. Trimming cost V 1 base and J 6 bases, with 15 bases left between them. The CDR3 is CASSQGFLGRAEAFF. Written as DNA, the CDR3 is TGCGCCAGCAGCCAAGGTTTCCTAGGGAGGGCTGAAGCTTTCTTT.

The sample holds many counts of this clonotype. This chain joins TRBV5-5 and TRBJ2-4; possibly TRBD1 or TRBD2 for D (5 bases each). The CDR3 covers 14 residues. The germline gives CDR1 SGHKS, CDR2 YYEKEE (reference sequence). Between the trimmed V and J ends, which lost 3 bases and 8 bases, there was a span of 15 bases. This chain's CDR3 is CASSSSLGVDIQYF. CDR3 DNA sequence: TGTGCCAGCAGCTCGAGTTTGGGGGTAGACATTCAGTACTTC.

This clonotype showed up many times. V usage is TRBV7-6 and J usage is TRBJ2-5; D not certain. Trimming shortened V by 3 bases and J by 1 base, and 6 bases separated the two germline ends. Per the germline V gene, CDR1 is SGHVS and CDR2 is FNYEAQ. The CDR3 is made up of 13 amino acids. The chain's CDR3 is CASSLSSQETQYF. For the CDR3, the DNA is TGTGCCAGCAGCTTGAGCAGCCAAGAGACCCAGTACTTC. The full variable domain, rest sourced from reference TRBV7-6 and TRBJ2-5, is GAGVSQSPRYKVTKRGQDVALRCDPISGHVSLYWYRQALGQGPEFLTYFNYEAQQDKSGLPNDRFSAERPEGSISTLTIQRTEQRDSAMYRCASSLSSQETQYFGPGTRLLVL.

At least ten counts were recorded for this clonotype. This sequence joins TRBV11-3 and TRBJ1-1; TRBD1 might be the D (5 bases). Per the germline V gene, CDR1 is SGHNT and CDR2 is YENEEA. The CDR3 sequence is 14 residues long. Trimming took off 6 bases at V and 5 bases at J, with 16 bases between the two ends. The CDR3 DNA follows: TGTGCCAGCAGTTTCCGGGGCCCGAGGACTGAAGCTTTCTTT. Protein product: CASSFRGPRTEAFF.

In this sample, this clonotype turned up many times. The genes are TRBV21-1 and TRBJ1-3; the table's D call, TRBD1, was not checked against the DNA. TRBV21-1 is marked as a pseudogene. The CDR3 runs 17 residues. CDR3 bases: TGTGCCAGCAGCGCAAGAGGAGGGGGCCCCTCTGGAAACACCATATATTTT. This codes for CASSARGGGPSGNTIYF.

This clonotype was observed at least ten times. V gene TRBV6-1 combines with J gene TRBJ2-5, with D possibly being TRBD2 (6 bases). Per the germline V gene, CDR1 is MNHNS and CDR2 is SASEGT. Trimming left V 6 bases short and J 3 bases short, with 14 bases between. The CDR3 runs to 14 residues. CDR3 in amino acids: CASSPGTQKETQYF. CDR3 in DNA: TGTGCCAGCAGCCCCGGGACTCAAAAAGAGACCCAGTACTTC.

This clonotype was observed many times. The CDR3 loop reads CASSLNPGTPPSPLHF. CDR3 in DNA: TGCGCCAGCAGCCTAAATCCCGGGACACCTCCTTCACCCCTCCACTTT. The chain links TRBV10-2 to TRBJ1-6; tentative D call: TRBD1 (6 bases). This CDR3 region has 16 residues. CDR1 and CDR2 from the germline V gene are WSHSY and SAAADI. V shed 6 bases and J shed 9 bases, with 21 bases lying between them.

At least ten counts were recorded for this clonotype. The chain combines TRBV11-3 with TRBJ2-7; a possible D gene is TRBD1 (6 bases). The CDR3 runs to 16 residues. V was shortened by 4 bases and J by 7 bases, with 23 bases between the two germline ends. Germline CDR1 SGHNT, CDR2 YENEEA. CDR3 DNA sequence: TGTGCCAGCAGCTCCAGAGGGGGACCCTCGAGGTCGGAGCAGTACTTC. Its translation is CASSSRGGPSRSEQYF.

This clonotype occurred many times. The V call is TRBV29-1, the J call TRBJ2-1, with D perhaps matching TRBD2 (5 bases). CDR1 SQVTM and CDR2 ANQGSEA come from the germline V gene. CDR3 length: 11 residues. V was pared by 6 bases and J by 6 bases, with 9 bases between. CDR3 protein: CSVRLANEQFF. As DNA, the CDR3 is TGCAGCGTCCGTCTAGCCAATGAGCAGTTCTTC.

This clonotype is judged medium-sized. The chain couples TRBV6-5 to TRBJ1-2; D uncertain. CDR3 length equals 13 residues. Between the trimmed V and J ends, which lost 0 bases and 2 bases, there was a span of 4 bases. Germline V CDR1 and CDR2: MNHEY, SVGAGI. The CDR3 DNA reads as TGTGCCAGCAGTTACTCGAGGAACTATGGCTACACCTTC. It encodes CASSYSRNYGYTF.

Ten or more counts support this clonotype. The chain uses TRBV2 and TRBJ1-6; the D gene is possibly TRBD1 (5 bases). CDR1 and CDR2 (germline): SNHLY, FYNNEI. V lost 8 bases to trimming and J lost 7 bases, with 18 bases between them. This CDR3 is built from 15 residues. The CDR3 region has the DNA TGTGCCAGCCCCGCGGCGGGGGTATTGAATTCACCCCTCCACTTT. Protein sequence: CASPAAGVLNSPLHF.

This clonotype was seen at least ten times. The rearrangement links TRBV6-5 to TRBJ2-2; 8 bases map to TRBD2. CDR3 size: 15 residues. Germline V gene data show CDR1 as MNHEY and CDR2 as SVGAGI. V shed 4 bases, J shed 3 bases, and the junction held 4 bases outside the gene matches. CDR3 amino acids: CASSLRGGDTGELFF. CDR3 nucleotides: TGTGCCAGCAGTTTACGGGGGGGCGACACCGGGGAGCTGTTTTTT.

This clonotype was found a few times. The chain uses TRBV27 and TRBJ2-7; 10 nucleotides agree with TRBD2. V dropped 0 bases and J dropped 5; count of bases not matched to a gene: 4. This CDR3 comprises 15 residues. Looked up from germline, CDR1 is MNHEY and CDR2 is SMNVEV (reference sequence). The CDR3, as DNA: TGTGCCAGCAGTTTATCGCCTAGCGGGAGCCACGAGCAGTACTTC. Its translation: CASSLSPSGSHEQYF.

This clonotype has a count of ten or more. The chain has TRBV30 and TRBJ2-5; D not resolved. The CDR3 spans 12 residues. Germline V CDR1 and CDR2: GTSNPN, SVGIG (reference sequence). V was shortened by 3 bases and J by 1 base, with 6 bases between the two germline ends. The CDR3 reads CAWSLSQETQYF. DNA for the CDR3: TGTGCCTGGAGCCTATCCCAAGAGACCCAGTACTTC.

This clonotype was detected ten times or more. V is TRBV4-3 and J is TRBJ2-7; D is unresolved. CDR3 length equals 13 residues. Trimming removed 4 bases at V and 4 bases at J, with 11 bases between. Germline loops: CDR1 LGHNA, CDR2 YSLEER. The CDR3 loop reads CASSPTVGYEQYF. In nucleotides, the CDR3 is TGCGCCAGCAGCCCAACCGTAGGTTACGAGCAGTACTTC.

This clonotype was observed many times. The chain recombines TRBV5-1 with TRBJ2-5; no clear D gene. This CDR3 spans 14 amino acids. The ends were cut back, 4 bases at V and 1 base at J, with 11 bases in the middle. Per germline, CDR1 SGHRS and CDR2 YFSETQ. CDR3 DNA: TGCGCCAGCAGCGAGGATGGGGTCCAAGAGACCCAGTACTTC. Translated: CASSEDGVQETQYF.

This clonotype was recorded at least ten times. This chain links TRBV4-2 with TRBJ2-3; D gene ambiguous. CDR1 LGHNA and CDR2 YNFKEQ come from the germline V gene. Trimming stripped 3 bases from V and 0 bases from J, with 7 bases between. The length of the CDR3 is 14 residues. The CDR3 region is CASSHNPSTDTQYF. CDR3 coding DNA: TGTGCCAGCAGCCATAACCCTAGCACAGATACGCAGTATTTT.

This clonotype was observed many times. This chain uses TRBV5-1 with TRBJ2-2, with unresolved D. V lost 0 bases and J lost 0, with 9 bases in between. The CDR3 is 16 amino acids. The germline CDR1 and CDR2 sequences are SGHRS and YFSETQ. CDR3 residues: CASSLAKAANTGELFF. Here the CDR3 DNA reads TGCGCCAGCAGCTTGGCCAAGGCAGCGAACACCGGGGAGCTGTTTTTT.

This clonotype came up many times. This chain connects TRBV7-8 to TRBJ1-5; tentatively, D is TRBD1 (6 bases). The CDR3 covers 15 residues. V was pared by 1 base and J by 3 bases, with 10 bases between. The germline gives CDR1 SGHVS, CDR2 FQNEAQ. DNA for the CDR3: TGTGCCAGCAGCTTAGAAGGGACACTCAATCAGCCCCAGCATTTT. This codes for CASSLEGTLNQPQHF. The whole variable domain, filled in from reference TRBV7-8 and TRBJ1-5, reads GAGVSQSPRYKVAKRGQDVALRCDPISGHVSLFWYQQALGQGPEFLTYFQNEAQLDKSGLPSDRFFAERPEGSVSTLKIQRTQQEDSAVYLCASSLEGTLNQPQHFGDGTRLSIL.

In its sample, this clonotype was seen many times. The V call is TRBV7-2, the J call TRBJ2-7; D is uncertain. The CDR3 has 14 residues. Trimming removed 2 bases at V and 3 bases at J, with 11 bases between. Germline-derived CDR1 and CDR2 are SGHTA and FQGNSA. The CDR3 DNA reads as TGTGCCAGCAGCTTAACCCCTTGGGGCTACGAGCAGTACTTC. Residues: CASSLTPWGYEQYF.

This sequence joins TRBV6-5 and TRBJ2-1; 14 bases fit TRBD2. V was pared by 4 bases and J by 5 bases, with 4 bases of the junction left unmatched. CDR3 size: 16 residues. CDR1 and CDR2 (germline): MNHEY, SVGAGI. CDR3: CASSLRLAGGDNEQFF. The CDR3 DNA is TGTGCCAGCAGTTTGCGACTAGCGGGGGGGGACAATGAGCAGTTCTTC.

Many counts were recorded for this clonotype. J is TRBJ2-5 and V is TRBV7-9; D remains ambiguous. Looked up from germline, CDR1 is SEHNR and CDR2 is FQNEAQ (reference sequence). This CDR3 contains 12 residues. V lost 7 bases and J lost 3, with 9 bases in between. The CDR3 sequence is CASIRQEETQYF. The CDR3 region has the DNA TGTGCCAGCATCCGACAAGAAGAGACCCAGTACTTC.